The 14 T cell receptor beta chains below come from one sample, sequenced in a study of brain metastases from non-small cell lung cancer. Profiling relied on immunoSEQ multiplex PCR, and the TCRdb table lists in-frame clones only, not all of them. The profile covers 950 to 1,500 clones, with approximately 85% appearing a single time and approximately 7.7% taken by the ten largest. The specimen sequenced was tumor-adjacent normal tissue. All receptors come from a donor at least 40 years old with non-small cell lung cancer.

This chain links TRBV5-1 with TRBJ1-1; a weak D match, TRBD1 (5 bases). V shed 2 bases and J shed 10 bases, with 18 bases lying between them. The CDR3 contains 14 residues. CDR1 and CDR2 from the germline V gene are SGHRS and YFSETQ. This CDR3 is CASSLKGDPPAAFF. In DNA form, the CDR3 reads TGCGCCAGCAGCTTAAAAGGGGACCCCCCTGCAGCTTTCTTT.

The V and J genes are TRBV5-1 and TRBJ1-3, with unresolved D. CDR1 is SGHRS, CDR2 YFSETQ, per germline. The CDR3 has 13 residues. Trimming shortened V by 5 bases and J by 0 bases, and 6 bases separated the two germline ends. CDR3 in DNA: TGCGCCAGCAGACGGGACTCTGGAAACACCATATATTTT. It yields the protein CASRRDSGNTIYF.

V and J are TRBV6-6 and TRBJ2-5; TRBD1 matches at 7 bases. CDR1 is MNHNY, CDR2 SVGAGI, per germline (reference sequence). V lost 2 bases and J lost 5; bases outside the gene matches: 8. The CDR3 consists of 15 residues. The CDR3 DNA sequence: TGTGCCAGCAGTTACGCGACGACAGGGATCGAGACCCAGTACTTC. Translating gives CASSYATTGIETQYF.

This chain uses TRBV10-3 with TRBJ2-5; D possibly matches TRBD1 or TRBD2 (5 bases each). CDR1 is ENHRY and CDR2 is SYGVKD in the germline V gene. With 0 bases removed from V and 6 bases from J, the gap between germline ends came to 26 bases. The CDR3 has 19 residues. CDR3 nucleotides: TGTGCCATCAGTGAGTCGGGAGAGATTACTTCAGGGACCCTCCAGACCCAGTACTTC. It codes for CAISESGEITSGTLQTQYF.

The chain joins TRBV9 to TRBJ2-1; 7 nucleotides line up with TRBD2. Germline lookup yields CDR1 SGDLS and CDR2 YYNGEE. J gave up 0 bases and V 0 bases, and 15 bases lay outside the gene matches. The CDR3 length is 20 residues. The CDR3 sequence is CASSVEVAGPKGGSYNEQFF. The CDR3 DNA reads as TGTGCCAGCAGCGTAGAAGTAGCGGGTCCGAAGGGTGGCTCCTACAATGAGCAGTTCTTC.

This chain connects TRBV6-1 to TRBJ2-2, with D unclear. Germline assignment: CDR1 MNHNS and CDR2 SASEGT. V lost 2 bases and J 0 bases, leaving 7 bases between the germline ends. This CDR3 is 15 amino acids long. For the CDR3, the DNA is TGTGCCAGCAGTGAACTCGGACCGAACACCGGGGAGCTGTTTTTT. Amino acids: CASSELGPNTGELFF.

The genes are TRBV19 and TRBJ1-2; TRBD1 agrees at 7 bases. V shed 5 bases, J shed 0 bases, and the junction held 6 bases outside the gene matches. The CDR3 has 15 amino acids. Germline V CDR1 and CDR2: LNHDA, SQIVND (reference sequence). The CDR3 DNA is TGTGCCAGTAGTGCACAGGGGCAAGCTAACTATGGCTACACCTTC. It specifies CASSAQGQANYGYTF.

V usage is TRBV3-1 (or the pseudogene TRBV3-2) and J usage is TRBJ2-2, with D possibly TRBD1 on 6 matching bases. The CDR3 totals 12 residues. Germline-derived CDR1 and CDR2 are LGHDT and YNNKEL (reference sequence). V was pared by 4 bases and J by 6 bases, with 6 bases between. The CDR3 bases are TGTGCCAGCAGCCGGACAGCCGGGGAGCTGTTTTTT. Protein product: CASSRTAGELFF.

The chain uses TRBV10-3 and TRBJ1-5, with D uncertain. CDR3 length: 13 residues. V was cut by 4 bases and J by 2 bases, with 6 bases left in between. CDR1 is ENHRY and CDR2 is SYGVKD in the germline V gene. Written as DNA, the CDR3 is TGTGCCATCAGTGCCGCCGGCAATCAGCCCCAGCATTTT. Translation: CAISAAGNQPQHF.

The chain joins TRBV4-3 to TRBJ2-1; 8 bases fit TRBD2. The V gene end was trimmed by 3 bases and the J gene end by 11 bases; junction bases not matched to a gene: 18. CDR1 is LGHNA and CDR2 is YSLEER in the germline V gene. The CDR3 spans 17 residues. CDR3 sequence: CASSQYSGTRTVGQQFF. In nucleotides, the CDR3 is TGCGCCAGCAGCCAGTACTCCGGGACTAGAACGGTCGGTCAGCAGTTCTTC.

Points on this clone: The sample holds other DNA sequences that translate to the same CDR3. The chain couples TRBV7-3 to TRBJ2-6; tentative D call: TRBD2 (5 bases). CDR1 is SGHTA and CDR2 is FQGTGA in the germline V gene. The CDR3 runs 18 residues. The germline V and J ends were trimmed by 1 base and 1 base, with 14 bases remaining between them. The CDR3, as DNA: TGTGCCAGCAGCTTAAGAGCGCTAGCCTTTTCTGGGGCCAACGTCCTGACTTTC. Its protein product is CASSLRALAFSGANVLTF.

As for this clone: Other DNA sequences in the same sample also yield this CDR3. This chain joins TRBV5-4 and TRBJ1-1; D is undetermined. The CDR3 totals 13 residues. Trimming cost V 2 bases and J 0 bases, with 5 bases left between them. Germline CDR1 is SGHNT and CDR2 is YYREEE (reference sequence). CDR3 nucleotide sequence: TGTGCCAGCAGCTTTCAGGTGAACACTGAAGCTTTCTTT. Its protein product is CASSFQVNTEAFF.

This clone was picked up a small number of times. This rearrangement joins TRBV2 to TRBJ1-4, with a weak D call TRBD1 (6 bases). The CDR3 totals 14 residues. Germline-derived CDR1 and CDR2 are SNHLY and FYNNEI. The V end was cut by 8 bases, the J end by 0 bases, with 10 bases between. Here the CDR3 DNA reads TGTGCCAGCGAGGACAGTTCAACTAATGAAAAACTGTTTTTT. Protein product: CASEDSSTNEKLFF.

The chain couples TRBV27 to TRBJ2-1; D is undetermined. Trimming shortened V by 5 bases and J by 2 bases, and 13 bases separated the two germline ends. Per germline, CDR1 MNHEY and CDR2 SMNVEV (reference sequence). The CDR3 is made up of 15 amino acids. The CDR3 DNA reads TGTGCCAGCAGTCCCGACCCCAAGGCCTACAATGAGCAGTTCTTC. Protein product: CASSPDPKAYNEQFF.